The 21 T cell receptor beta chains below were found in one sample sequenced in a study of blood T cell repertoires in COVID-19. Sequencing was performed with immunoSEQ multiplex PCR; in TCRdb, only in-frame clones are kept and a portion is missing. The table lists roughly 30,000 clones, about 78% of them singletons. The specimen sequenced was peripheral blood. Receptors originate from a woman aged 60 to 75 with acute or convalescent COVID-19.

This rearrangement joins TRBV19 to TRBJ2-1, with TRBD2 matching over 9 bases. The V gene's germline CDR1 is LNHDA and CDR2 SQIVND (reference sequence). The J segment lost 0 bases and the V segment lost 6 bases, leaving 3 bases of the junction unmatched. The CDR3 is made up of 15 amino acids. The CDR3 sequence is CASRSGGSSYNEQFF. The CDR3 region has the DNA TGTGCCAGTAGGAGCGGGGGGAGCTCCTACAATGAGCAGTTCTTC.

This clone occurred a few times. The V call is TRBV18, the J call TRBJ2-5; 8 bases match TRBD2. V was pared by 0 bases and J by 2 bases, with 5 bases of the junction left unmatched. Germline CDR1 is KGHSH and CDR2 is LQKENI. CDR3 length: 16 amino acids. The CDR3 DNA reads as TGTGCCAGCTCACCACCTTCAGTAGCGGGGCAAGAGACCCAGTACTTC. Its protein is CASSPPSVAGQETQYF.

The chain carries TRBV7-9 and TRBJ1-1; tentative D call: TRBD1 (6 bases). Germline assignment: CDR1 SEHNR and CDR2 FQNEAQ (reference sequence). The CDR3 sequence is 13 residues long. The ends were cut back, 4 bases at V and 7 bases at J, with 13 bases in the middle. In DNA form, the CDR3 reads TGTGCCAGCAGCTACATACAACAGGGTGAAGCTTTCTTT. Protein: CASSYIQQGEAFF.

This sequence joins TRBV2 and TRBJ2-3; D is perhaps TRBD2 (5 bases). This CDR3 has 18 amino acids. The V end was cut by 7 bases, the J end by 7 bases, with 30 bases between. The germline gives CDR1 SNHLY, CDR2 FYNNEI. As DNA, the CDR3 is TGTGCCAGCACCGGAAGGCGTCGGCTGGTAAGGGAGTCGAATACGCAGTATTTT. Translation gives CASTGRRRLVRESNTQYF.

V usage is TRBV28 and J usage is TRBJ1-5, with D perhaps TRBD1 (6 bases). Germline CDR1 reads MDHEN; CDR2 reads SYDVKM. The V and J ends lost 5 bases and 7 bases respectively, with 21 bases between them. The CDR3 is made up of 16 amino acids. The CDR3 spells CASSPHKMGARQPQHF. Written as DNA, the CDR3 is TGTGCCAGCAGTCCCCATAAGATGGGGGCAAGGCAGCCCCAGCATTTT.

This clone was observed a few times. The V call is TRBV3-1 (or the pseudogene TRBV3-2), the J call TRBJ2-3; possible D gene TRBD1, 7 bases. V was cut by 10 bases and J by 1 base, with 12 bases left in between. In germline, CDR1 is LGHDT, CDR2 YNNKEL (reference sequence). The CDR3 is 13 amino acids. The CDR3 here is CAKEGQCTDTQYF. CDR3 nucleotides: TGTGCCAAGGAGGGACAGTGCACAGATACGCAGTATTTT.

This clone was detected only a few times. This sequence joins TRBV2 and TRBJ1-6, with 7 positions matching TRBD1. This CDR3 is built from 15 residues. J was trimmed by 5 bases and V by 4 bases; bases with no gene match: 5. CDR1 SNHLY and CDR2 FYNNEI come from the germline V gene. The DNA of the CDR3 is TGTGCCAGCAGTGTCCGGGACAGCAATAATTCACCCCTCCACTTT. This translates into CASSVRDSNNSPLHF.

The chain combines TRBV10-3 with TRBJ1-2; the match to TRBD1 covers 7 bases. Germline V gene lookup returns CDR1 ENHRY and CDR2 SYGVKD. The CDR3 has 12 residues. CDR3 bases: TGTGCTAGTTCTACAGGGGAATATGGCTACACCTTC. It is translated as CASSTGEYGYTF.

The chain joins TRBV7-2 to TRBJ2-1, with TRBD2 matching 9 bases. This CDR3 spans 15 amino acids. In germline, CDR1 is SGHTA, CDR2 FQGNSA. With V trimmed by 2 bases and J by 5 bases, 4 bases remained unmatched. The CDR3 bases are TGTGCCAGCAGCTTAAGCGGGGGGCCAAACAATGAGCAGTTCTTC. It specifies CASSLSGGPNNEQFF.

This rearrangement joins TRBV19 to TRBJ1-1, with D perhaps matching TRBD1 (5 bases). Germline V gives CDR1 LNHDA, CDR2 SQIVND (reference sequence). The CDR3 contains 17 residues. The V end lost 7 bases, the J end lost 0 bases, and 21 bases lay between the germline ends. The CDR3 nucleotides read TGTGCCAGTACCGATCCCTTCCTGCGGGGCTTGAACACTGAAGCTTTCTTT. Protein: CASTDPFLRGLNTEAFF.

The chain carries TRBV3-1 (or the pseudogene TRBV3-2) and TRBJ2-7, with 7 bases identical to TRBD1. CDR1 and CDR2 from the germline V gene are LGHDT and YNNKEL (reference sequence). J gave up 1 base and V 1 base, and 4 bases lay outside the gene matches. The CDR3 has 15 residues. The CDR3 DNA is TGTGCCAGCAGCCAAGGACCGGGACAGTCCTACGAGCAGTACTTC. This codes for CASSQGPGQSYEQYF.

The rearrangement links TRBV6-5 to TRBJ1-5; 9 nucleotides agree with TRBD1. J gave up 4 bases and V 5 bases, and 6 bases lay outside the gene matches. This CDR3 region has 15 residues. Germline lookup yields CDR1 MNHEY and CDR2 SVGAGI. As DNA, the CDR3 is TGTGCCAGCAGTCCCGGGACAGGGAGGAATCAGCCCCAGCATTTT. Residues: CASSPGTGRNQPQHF.

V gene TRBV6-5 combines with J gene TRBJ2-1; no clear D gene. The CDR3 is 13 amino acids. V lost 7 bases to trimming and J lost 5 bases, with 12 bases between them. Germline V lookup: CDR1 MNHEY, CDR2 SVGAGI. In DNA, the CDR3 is TGTGCCAGCACTCGTGACACCAACAATGAGCAGTTCTTC. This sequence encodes CASTRDTNNEQFF.

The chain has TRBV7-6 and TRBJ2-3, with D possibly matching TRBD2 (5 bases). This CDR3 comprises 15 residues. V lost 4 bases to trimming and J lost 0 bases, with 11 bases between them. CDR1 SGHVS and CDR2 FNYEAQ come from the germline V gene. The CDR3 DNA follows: TGTGCCAGCAGCTCAAGCGGTTATAGCACAGATACGCAGTATTTT. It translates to CASSSSGYSTDTQYF. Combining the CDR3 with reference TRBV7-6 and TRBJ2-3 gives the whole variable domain GAGVSQSPRYKVTKRGQDVALRCDPISGHVSLYWYRQALGQGPEFLTYFNYEAQQDKSGLPNDRFSAERPEGSISTLTIQRTEQRDSAMYRCASSSSGYSTDTQYFGPGTRLTVL.

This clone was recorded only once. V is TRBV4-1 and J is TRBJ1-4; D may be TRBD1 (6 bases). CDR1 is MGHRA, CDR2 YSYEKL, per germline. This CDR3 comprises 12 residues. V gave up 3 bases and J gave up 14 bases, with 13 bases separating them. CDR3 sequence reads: CASSHVQGILFF. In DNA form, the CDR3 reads TGCGCCAGCAGCCACGTTCAGGGGATTCTGTTTTTT.

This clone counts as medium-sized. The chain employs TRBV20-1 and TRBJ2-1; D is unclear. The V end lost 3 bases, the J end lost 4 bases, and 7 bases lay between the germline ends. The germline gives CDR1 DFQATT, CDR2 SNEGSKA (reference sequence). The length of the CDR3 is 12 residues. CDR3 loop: CSASGAYNEQFF. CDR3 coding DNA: TGCAGTGCTAGTGGAGCGTACAATGAGCAGTTCTTC.

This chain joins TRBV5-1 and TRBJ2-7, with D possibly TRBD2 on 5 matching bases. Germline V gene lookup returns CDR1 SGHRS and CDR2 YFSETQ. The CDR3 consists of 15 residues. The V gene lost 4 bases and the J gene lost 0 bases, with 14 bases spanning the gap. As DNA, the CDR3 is TGCGCCAGCAGCGCAGCTACGGGGTTCTCCTACGAGCAGTACTTC. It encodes CASSAATGFSYEQYF.

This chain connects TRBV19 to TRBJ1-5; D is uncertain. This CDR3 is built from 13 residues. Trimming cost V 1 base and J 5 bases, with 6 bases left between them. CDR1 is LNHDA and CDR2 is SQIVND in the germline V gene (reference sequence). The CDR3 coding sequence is TGTGCCAGTAGTATAGTCGAGTATCAGCCCCAGCATTTT. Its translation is CASSIVEYQPQHF.

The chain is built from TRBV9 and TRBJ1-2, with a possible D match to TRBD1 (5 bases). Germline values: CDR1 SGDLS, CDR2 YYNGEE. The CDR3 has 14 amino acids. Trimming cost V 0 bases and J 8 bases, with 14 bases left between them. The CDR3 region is CASSVANRGEGYTF. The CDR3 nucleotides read TGTGCCAGCAGCGTAGCAAATCGGGGGGAAGGCTACACCTTC.

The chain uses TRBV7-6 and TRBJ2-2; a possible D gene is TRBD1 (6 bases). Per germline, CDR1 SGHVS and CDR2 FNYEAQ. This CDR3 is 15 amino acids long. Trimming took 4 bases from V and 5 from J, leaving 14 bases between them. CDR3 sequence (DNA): TGTGCCAGCAGCTCACTGACAGGCCCAACCGGGGAGCTGTTTTTT. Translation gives CASSSLTGPTGELFF.

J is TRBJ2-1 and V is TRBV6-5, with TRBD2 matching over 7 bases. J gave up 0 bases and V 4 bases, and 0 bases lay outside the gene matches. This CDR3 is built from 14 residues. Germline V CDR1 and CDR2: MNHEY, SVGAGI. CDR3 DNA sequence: TGTGCCAGCAGTTGGGGGGGCTCCTACAATGAGCAGTTCTTC. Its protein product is CASSWGGSYNEQFF.